This TCR beta chain was found in a study of blood T cell repertoires in COVID-19. Participant-reported clinical history was the basis for cohort assignment. V was cut by 6 bases and J by 4 bases, with 9 bases left in between. The CDR3 runs to 12 residues. Profiling relied on immunoSEQ multiplex PCR, and the TCRdb table lists in-frame clones only, not all of them. Counted here are roughly 230,000 clones, approximately 85% occurring once; the ten biggest clones make up 6.6%. The clonotype was recovered from a woman in her fifties or sixties who had been exposed to COVID-19. The V gene is TRBV12-3 or TRBV12-4, the J gene TRBJ1-2, with D possibly matching TRBD1 (5 bases). Specimen: PBMCs or T cells enriched from blood (not recorded which). As DNA, the CDR3 is TGTGCCAGCAGGACGGGGGGCTATGGCTACACCTTC. Its protein product is CASRTGGYGYTF.